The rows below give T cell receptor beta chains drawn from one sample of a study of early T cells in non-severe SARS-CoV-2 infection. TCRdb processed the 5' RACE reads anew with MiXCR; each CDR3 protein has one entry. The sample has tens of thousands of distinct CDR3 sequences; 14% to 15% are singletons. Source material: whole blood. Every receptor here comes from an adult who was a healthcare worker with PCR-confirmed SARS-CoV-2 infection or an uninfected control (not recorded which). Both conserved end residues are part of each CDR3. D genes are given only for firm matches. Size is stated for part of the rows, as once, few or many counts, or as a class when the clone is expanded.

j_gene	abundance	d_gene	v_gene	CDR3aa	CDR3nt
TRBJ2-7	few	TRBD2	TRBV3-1	CASSQVGTSGRHEQYF	TGTGCCAGCAGCCAAGTGGGGACTAGCGGGAGGCACGAGCAGTACTTC
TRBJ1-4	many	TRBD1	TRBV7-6	CASSSRTGGGEKLFF	TGTGCCAGCAGCTCGCGGACAGGGGGAGGTGAAAAACTGTTTTTT
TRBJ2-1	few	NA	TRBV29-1	CSADRTNEQFF	TGCAGCGCTGACAGGACCAATGAGCAGTTCTTC
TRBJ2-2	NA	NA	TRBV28	CASSLGARVHRGELFF	TGTGCCAGCAGCCTTGGGGCCAGGGTGCATCGCGGGGAGCTGTTTTTT
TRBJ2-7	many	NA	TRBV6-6	CASSSRDRSYEQYF	TGTGCCAGCAGTTCCAGGGATAGATCCTACGAGCAGTACTTC
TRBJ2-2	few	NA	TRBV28	CASRRVTGHNTGELFF	TGTGCCAGCAGGAGGGTCACCGGGCATAACACCGGGGAGCTGTTTTTT
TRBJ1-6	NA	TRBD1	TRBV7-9	CASSRQGSNSPLHF	TGTGCCAGCAGCCGACAGGGGTCGAATTCACCCCTCCACTTT
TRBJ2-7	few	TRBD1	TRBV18	CASSPPGTGAVYEQYF	TGTGCCAGCTCACCTCCCGGGACAGGGGCCGTCTACGAGCAGTACTTC
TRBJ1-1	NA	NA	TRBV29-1	CSVDRLTEAFF	TGCAGCGTTGACAGGCTCACTGAAGCTTTCTTT
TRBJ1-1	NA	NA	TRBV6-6	CASSYTGAGTEAFF	TGTGCCAGCAGTTACACGGGGGCGGGCACTGAAGCTTTCTTT